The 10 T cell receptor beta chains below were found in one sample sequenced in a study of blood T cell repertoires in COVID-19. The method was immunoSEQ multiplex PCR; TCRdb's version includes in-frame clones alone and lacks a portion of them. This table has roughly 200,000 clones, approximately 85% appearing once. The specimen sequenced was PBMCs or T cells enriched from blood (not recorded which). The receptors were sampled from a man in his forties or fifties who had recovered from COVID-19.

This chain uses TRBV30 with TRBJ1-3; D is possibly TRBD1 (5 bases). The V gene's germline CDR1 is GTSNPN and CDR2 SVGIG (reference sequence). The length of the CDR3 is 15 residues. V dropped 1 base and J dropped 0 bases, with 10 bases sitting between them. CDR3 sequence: CAWSEGLSSGNTIYF. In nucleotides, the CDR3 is TGTGCCTGGAGTGAGGGACTTAGCTCTGGAAACACCATATATTTT.

This CDR3 reads CAISEGQGVSGYTF. The CDR3 DNA reads as TGTGCCATCAGTGAAGGACAGGGGGTCTCTGGCTACACCTTC. The chain joins TRBV10-3 to TRBJ1-2; 10 bases fit TRBD1. This CDR3 contains 14 residues. Germline lookup yields CDR1 ENHRY and CDR2 SYGVKD. Germline trimming cut 3 bases from V and 7 bases from J; bases unmatched to any gene: 5.

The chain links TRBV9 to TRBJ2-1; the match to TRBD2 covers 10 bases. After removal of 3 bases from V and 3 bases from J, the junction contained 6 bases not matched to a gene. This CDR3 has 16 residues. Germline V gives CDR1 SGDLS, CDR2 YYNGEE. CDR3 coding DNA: TGTGCCAGCAGCGCCGAGCGGGGGGGCTTCTACAATGAGCAGTTCTTC. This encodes CASSAERGGFYNEQFF.

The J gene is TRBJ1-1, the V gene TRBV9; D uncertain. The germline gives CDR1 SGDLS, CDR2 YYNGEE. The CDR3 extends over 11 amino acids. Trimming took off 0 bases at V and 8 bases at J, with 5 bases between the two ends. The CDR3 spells CASSVVTEAFF. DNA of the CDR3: TGTGCCAGCAGCGTAGTGACAGAAGCTTTCTTT.

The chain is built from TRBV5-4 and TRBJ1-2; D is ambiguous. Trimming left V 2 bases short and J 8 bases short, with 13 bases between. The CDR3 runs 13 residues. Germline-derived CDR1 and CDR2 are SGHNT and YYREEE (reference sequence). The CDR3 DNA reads TGTGCCAGCAGCTTAGACGGGCGGGAAGGCTACACCTTC. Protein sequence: CASSLDGREGYTF.

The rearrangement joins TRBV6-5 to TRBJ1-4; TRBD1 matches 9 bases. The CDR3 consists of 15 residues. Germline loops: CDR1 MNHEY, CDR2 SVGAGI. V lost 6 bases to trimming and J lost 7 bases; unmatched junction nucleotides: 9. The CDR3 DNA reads TGTGCCAGCAGAAACCCTGACAGGGGGGGTGAAAAACTGTTTTTT. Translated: CASRNPDRGGEKLFF.

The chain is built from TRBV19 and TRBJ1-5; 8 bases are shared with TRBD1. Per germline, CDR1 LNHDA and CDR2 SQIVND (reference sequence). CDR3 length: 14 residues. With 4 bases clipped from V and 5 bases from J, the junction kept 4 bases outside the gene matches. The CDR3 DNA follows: TGTGCCAGTAGTACGGGACAGGTCTATCAGCCCCAGCATTTT. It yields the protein CASSTGQVYQPQHF.

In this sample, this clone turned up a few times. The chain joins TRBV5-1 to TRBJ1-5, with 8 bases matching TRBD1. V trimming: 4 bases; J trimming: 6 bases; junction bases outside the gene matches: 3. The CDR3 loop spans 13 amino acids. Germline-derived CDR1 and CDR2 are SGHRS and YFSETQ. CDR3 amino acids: CASSATGVQPQHF. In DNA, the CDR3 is TGCGCCAGCAGCGCGACAGGGGTTCAGCCCCAGCATTTT. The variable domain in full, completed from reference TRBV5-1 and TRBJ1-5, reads KAGVTQTPRYLIKTRGQQVTLSCSPISGHRSVSWYQQTPGQGLQFLFEYFSETQRNKGNFPGRFSGRQFSNSRSEMNVSTLELGDSALYLCASSATGVQPQHFGDGTRLSIL.

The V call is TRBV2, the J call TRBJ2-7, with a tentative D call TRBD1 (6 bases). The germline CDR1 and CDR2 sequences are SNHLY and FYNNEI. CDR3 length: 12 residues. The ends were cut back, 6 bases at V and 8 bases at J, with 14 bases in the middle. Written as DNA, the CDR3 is TGTGCCAGCAGCAAGGGGGAGAGGAAGCAGTACTTC. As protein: CASSKGERKQYF.

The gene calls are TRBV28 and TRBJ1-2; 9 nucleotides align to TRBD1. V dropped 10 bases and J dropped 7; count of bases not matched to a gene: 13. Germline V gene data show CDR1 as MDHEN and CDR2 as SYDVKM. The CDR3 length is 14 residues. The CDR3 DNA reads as TGTGCCACCCTTGGAGAGGGACAGGGAGGTGGCTACACCTTC. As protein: CATLGEGQGGGYTF.